These T cell receptor beta chains were read from a single sample in a study of T cell responses to AZD1222 COVID-19 vaccine. Produced via immunoSEQ multiplex PCR; TCRdb's table is partial and in-frame only. The sample yields some 150,000 clones, 87% seen once. This specimen consisted of peripheral blood, obtained 28 days after the second AZD1222 dose. The source is an adult who received the AZD1222 COVID-19 vaccine. Each CDR3 is given without its conserved first and last residue. Each record gives: J gene, V gene, CDR3 protein.

TRBJ1-2 | TRBV19 | ASSPTWGTPGGYT
TRBJ1-6 | TRBV28 | ASSLSVSRSYNSPLH
TRBJ1-1 | TRBV28 | ASSFPQGRTEAF
TRBJ2-7 | TRBV4-2 | ASSPSTSGTSYEQY
TRBJ1-2 | TRBV6-5 | ASSYNRDRGGYT
TRBJ1-6 | TRBV19 | ASSTTANSPLH
TRBJ1-1 | TRBV6-2/TRBV6-3 | ASTPGGVTEAF
TRBJ1-2 | TRBV5-1 | ASSENQGRYGYT
TRBJ2-5 | TRBV28 | AGSSQPYQETQY
TRBJ1-5 | TRBV6-5 | AITPWTGNQPQH
TRBJ1-5 | TRBV19 | ASRTGQGGLNQPQH
TRBJ1-2 | TRBV19 | AKSSGTGGPSFKGYT
TRBJ2-1 | TRBV24-1 | ATSDRDLEQF
TRBJ2-6 | TRBV5-4 | ASSPLRPGSGANVLT
TRBJ1-1 | TRBV10-1 | ASSELLKTQRGTEAF
TRBJ2-3 | TRBV7-2 | ASSGGGDTQY
TRBJ2-4 | TRBV5-4 | ASSLVPVGGAKNIQY
TRBJ1-3 | TRBV30 | AWTEGVSGNTIY
TRBJ2-1 | TRBV6-2/TRBV6-3 | ASSTDGQYNEQF
TRBJ1-2 | TRBV7-2 | ASSTNSGIYT
TRBJ1-5 | TRBV19 | ASSPIRLLFNQPQH
TRBJ1-2 | TRBV28 | ASWDFYGYT
TRBJ2-5 | TRBV19 | ASSIENVRGGETQY
TRBJ2-3 | TRBV10-3 | ATERTGGADTQY
TRBJ2-3 | TRBV9 | ASSVGLAGDTQY
TRBJ1-1 | TRBV24-1 | ATSVGTDYAEAF
TRBJ1-5 | TRBV11-2 | ASSLDRSGNQPQH
TRBJ2-3 | TRBV29-1 | SGLGGSTDTQY
TRBJ1-2 | TRBV19 | ASAANYGYT
TRBJ2-5 | TRBV5-4 | ASSATGEKETQY